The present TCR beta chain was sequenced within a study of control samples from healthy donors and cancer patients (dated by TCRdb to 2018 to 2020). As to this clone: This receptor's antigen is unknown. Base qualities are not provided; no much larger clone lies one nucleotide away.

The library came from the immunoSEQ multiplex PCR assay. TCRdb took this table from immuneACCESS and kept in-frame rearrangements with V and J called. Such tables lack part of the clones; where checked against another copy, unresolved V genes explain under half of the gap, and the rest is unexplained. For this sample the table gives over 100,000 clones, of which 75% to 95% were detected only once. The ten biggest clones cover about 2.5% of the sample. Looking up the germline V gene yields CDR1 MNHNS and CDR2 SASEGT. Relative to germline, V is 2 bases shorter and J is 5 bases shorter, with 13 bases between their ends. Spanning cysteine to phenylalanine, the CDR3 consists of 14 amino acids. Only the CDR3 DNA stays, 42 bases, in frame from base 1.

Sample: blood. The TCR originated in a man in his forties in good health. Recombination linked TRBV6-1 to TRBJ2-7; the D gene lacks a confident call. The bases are TGTGCCAGCAGTGAAAGGCCCTCGTCCCACGAGCAGTACTTC. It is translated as CASSERPSSHEQYF.